This T cell receptor (beta chain) derives from a study of identical twins. From the 5' RACE reads, TCRdb called clonotypes with MiXCR, one entry per CDR3 protein. The data hold hundreds of thousands of distinct CDR3 sequences, with approximately 21% observed a single time. The CDR3 totals 15 residues. V lost 0 bases, J lost 2 bases, and 10 bases lay in between. Germline V lookup: CDR1 LGHDT, CDR2 YNNKEL (reference sequence). This sample also appeared in a second study, on T cells expressing NK-cell markers. That source reports: For about 6 donors, the dominant NKG2C+ clonotypes made up roughly 1.0-8% of their CD8+ T cells. Questions lingered over whether expanded NKG2C+ T cell clones were HCMV-specific.

Sequencing used PBMCs. V gene TRBV3-1 combines with J gene TRBJ2-5, with a tentative D call TRBD2 (5 bases). The clonotype comes from a woman between 18 and 29 years old in good health. In DNA, the CDR3 is TGTGCCAGCAGCCAAGATACGACTACTCAAGAGACCCAGTACTTC. Translated: CASSQDTTTQETQYF.